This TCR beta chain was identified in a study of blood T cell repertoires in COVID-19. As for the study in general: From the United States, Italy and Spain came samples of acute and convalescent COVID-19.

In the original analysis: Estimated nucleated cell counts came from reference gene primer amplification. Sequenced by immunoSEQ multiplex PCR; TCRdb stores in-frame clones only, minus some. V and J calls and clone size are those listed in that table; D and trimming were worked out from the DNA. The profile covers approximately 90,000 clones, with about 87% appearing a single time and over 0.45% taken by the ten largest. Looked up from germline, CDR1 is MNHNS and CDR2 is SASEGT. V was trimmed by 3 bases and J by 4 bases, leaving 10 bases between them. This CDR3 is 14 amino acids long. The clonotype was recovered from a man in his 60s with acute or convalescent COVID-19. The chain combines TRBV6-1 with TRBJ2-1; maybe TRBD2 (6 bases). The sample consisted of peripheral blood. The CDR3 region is CASSEGLRYNEQFF. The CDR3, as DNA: TGTGCCAGCAGTGAGGGACTCCGATACAATGAGCAGTTCTTC.